A single sample is the source of the 17 T cell receptor beta chains below, sequenced in a study of CD8 T cells in Susac syndrome. Random-hexamer reverse transcription was applied to roughly 0.5 to 1 ug RNA. TCRdb ran MiXCR on the immunoSEQ multiplex PCR reads and lists one entry per CDR3 protein. The table shows about 47,000 distinct CDR3 sequences, with more than 85% occurring only once. The sample comprised CD8+ T cells from PBMCs. The source of these receptors is a human donor in good health.

This chain links TRBV16 with TRBJ1-1; D unclear. The CDR3 consists of 14 residues. Germline assignment: CDR1 KGHSY and CDR2 FQNENV. Deletions cut 2 bases from V and 2 bases from J, with 9 bases between. CDR3 bases: TGTGCCAGCAGCCAACCGAAGAGCAACACTGAAGCTTTCTTT. The encoded protein is CASSQPKSNTEAFF.

The CDR3: CASSYRDRHGYTF. In nucleotides, the CDR3 is TGTGCCAGCAGCTATCGCGACAGGCATGGCTACACCTTC. This rearrangement joins TRBV5-6 to TRBJ1-2, with D perhaps TRBD1 (6 bases). Trimming took off 3 bases at V and 6 bases at J, with 12 bases between the two ends. Germline assignment: CDR1 SGHDT and CDR2 YYEEEE. The CDR3 covers 13 residues.

V gene TRBV24-1 combines with J gene TRBJ1-5, with 7 bases lining up with TRBD1. There are 16 residues in the CDR3. V shed 1 base, J shed 2 bases, and the junction held 4 bases outside the gene matches. Germline lookup yields CDR1 KGHDR and CDR2 SFDVKD. The chain's CDR3 is CATSDFPDRGNQPQHF. In nucleotides, the CDR3 is TGTGCCACCAGTGATTTTCCCGACAGGGGCAATCAGCCCCAGCATTTT.

This sequence joins TRBV27 and TRBJ2-7; 10 bases line up with TRBD2. The CDR3 is made up of 15 amino acids. CDR1 is MNHEY and CDR2 is SMNVEV in the germline V gene (reference sequence). The J segment lost 0 bases and the V segment lost 7 bases, leaving 6 bases of the junction unmatched. CDR3 residues: CASTRLAGRSYEQYF. CDR3 nucleotide sequence: TGTGCCAGCACGCGACTAGCGGGTCGCTCCTACGAGCAGTACTTC.

The chain recombines TRBV6-2 or TRBV6-3 with TRBJ2-7, with a possible D match to TRBD2 (5 bases). Germline-derived CDR1 and CDR2 are MNHEY and SVGEGT. The CDR3 totals 12 residues. V was clipped by 6 bases and J by 3 bases, with 9 bases between them. The DNA for the CDR3 is TGTGCCAGCAGCCCGAGGGTCTACGAGCAGTACTTC. The encoded protein is CASSPRVYEQYF.

The V gene is TRBV5-1, the J gene TRBJ2-4, with a weak D call TRBD1 (6 bases). The CDR3 is 18 amino acids. Germline-derived CDR1 and CDR2 are SGHRS and YFSETQ. V was pared by 4 bases and J by 0 bases, with 20 bases between. CDR3 protein: CASSPIEDSTLAKNIQYF. The CDR3 DNA is TGCGCCAGCAGCCCTATAGAGGACAGCACTCTAGCCAAAAACATTCAGTACTTC.

The V and J genes are TRBV11-1 and TRBJ2-5; maybe TRBD2 (5 bases). The CDR3 has 14 residues. The ends were cut back, 5 bases at V and 4 bases at J, with 14 bases in the middle. Germline V gene data show CDR1 as SGHAT and CDR2 as FQDESV (reference sequence). The CDR3 here is CASSLSSMGETQYF. CDR3 coding DNA: TGTGCCAGCAGCCTTTCTAGCATGGGAGAGACCCAGTACTTC.

The chain employs TRBV29-1 and TRBJ1-1; the D is unclear. V lost 3 bases to trimming and J lost 7 bases, with 9 bases between them. There are 11 residues in the CDR3. The germline V gene has CDR1 SQVTM and CDR2 ANQGSEA. CDR3 in amino acids: CSVDPGNEAFF. As DNA, the CDR3 is TGCAGCGTTGATCCGGGGAATGAAGCTTTCTTT. The full variable domain, completed using reference TRBV29-1 and TRBJ1-1, is SAVISQKPSRDICQRGTSLTIQCQVDSQVTMMFWYRQQPGQSLTLIATANQGSEATYESGFVIDKFPISRPNLTFSTLTVSNMSPEDSSIYLCSVDPGNEAFFGQGTRLTVV.

The gene calls are TRBV27 and TRBJ2-3; no firm D call. CDR1 MNHEY and CDR2 SMNVEV come from the germline V gene (reference sequence). The CDR3 is 17 residues long. V shed 5 bases and J shed 3 bases, with 21 bases lying between them. The CDR3 DNA follows: TGTGCCAGCAGTCCGAATTTGGCAGCGAATCCTACAGATACGCAGTATTTT. This translates into CASSPNLAANPTDTQYF.

V usage is TRBV3-1 and J usage is TRBJ1-6; tentative D call: TRBD1 (5 bases). Trimming took 4 bases from V and 8 from J, leaving 21 bases between them. This CDR3 region has 17 residues. The germline gives CDR1 LGHDT, CDR2 YNNKEL (reference sequence). In DNA form, the CDR3 reads TGTGCCAGCAGCCCGGTGGCGGGGCCAGAGGCGGATTCACCCCTCCACTTT. It yields the protein CASSPVAGPEADSPLHF.

The V and J genes are TRBV29-1 and TRBJ1-1; D ambiguous. The germline V and J ends were trimmed by 7 bases and 3 bases, with 21 bases remaining between them. CDR3 length equals 15 residues. CDR1 is SQVTM and CDR2 is ANQGSEA in the germline V gene. The CDR3 DNA sequence: TGCAGCGCTCAGGAGTCGTGGGGTCGGGACACTGAAGCTTTCTTT. This gives the protein CSAQESWGRDTEAFF.

The chain joins TRBV7-2 to TRBJ1-2; D remains unclear. The CDR3 is 14 amino acids. CDR1 SGHTA and CDR2 FQGNSA come from the germline V gene. Trimming pared 8 bases from V and 8 bases from J, leaving 21 bases between. The CDR3 DNA is TGTGCCAGCTCAGGTGGGATCCATACGAGAGGCTACACCTTC. This encodes CASSGGIHTRGYTF.

The V and J genes are TRBV20-1 and TRBJ2-2, with D possibly being TRBD1 or TRBD2 (5 bases each). V was pared by 5 bases and J by 3 bases, with 13 bases between. This CDR3 has 14 amino acids. Germline values: CDR1 DFQATT, CDR2 SNEGSKA (reference sequence). Here the CDR3 DNA reads TGCAGTGCTTTGGGGGAGCTTTACACCGGGGAGCTGTTTTTT. It translates to CSALGELYTGELFF.

The V gene is TRBV12-5, the J gene TRBJ2-2, with 9 bases aligning to TRBD1. The germline gives CDR1 LGHNT, CDR2 FRNRAP. The CDR3 is 16 residues long. V was pared by 3 bases and J by 5 bases, with 7 bases of the junction left unmatched. CDR3 DNA: TGTGCTAGTGGTTTCGGGACAGGGAGGGAGACCGGGGAGCTGTTTTTT. Encoded protein: CASGFGTGRETGELFF.

J is TRBJ1-5 and V is TRBV5-6; D gene ambiguous. The CDR3 totals 14 residues. V was trimmed by 3 bases and J by 4 bases, leaving 11 bases between them. Germline values: CDR1 SGHDT, CDR2 YYEEEE. CDR3 region: CASSSLRLNQPQHF. The CDR3 nucleotides read TGTGCCAGCAGCTCCCTCAGGCTGAATCAGCCCCAGCATTTT.

The chain has TRBV6-5 and TRBJ2-1, with 13 bases identical to TRBD2. The CDR3 is 21 amino acids. Germline CDR1 and CDR2: MNHEY and SVGAGI. Unmatched junction bases numbered 11, after V lost 0 bases and J lost 0 bases. CDR3 DNA sequence: TGTGCCAGCAGTTACTCCGGACTAGCGGGAGAAGTTGGTGGCTCCTACAATGAGCAGTTCTTC. Translated: CASSYSGLAGEVGGSYNEQFF.

The chain has TRBV24-1 and TRBJ2-2; a weak D match, TRBD1 (5 bases). This CDR3 comprises 14 residues. The germline V gene has CDR1 KGHDR and CDR2 SFDVKD. V was clipped by 5 bases and J by 6 bases, with 12 bases between them. The CDR3 nucleotides read TGTGCCACCAGTGGCCAGGGATTCCCCGGGGAGCTGTTTTTT. This gives the protein CATSGQGFPGELFF.